These T cell receptor beta chains were read from a single sample in a study of cytomegalovirus exposure and HLA in healthy donors. Assay used: immunoSEQ multiplex PCR; TCRdb lists only in-frame clones, some missing. Among over 75,000 clones, over 70% were seen once, and the ten largest hold approximately 7%. The sample consisted of PBMCs. The receptors here all came from a middle-aged man in good health and CMV-seropositive. CDR3s include the opening cysteine and the closing phenylalanine or tryptophan. D genes are given only for firm matches. Some rows have no size entry. The others give once, few or many, or a class for an expanded clone.

TRBJ1-5 NA NA TRBV7-9 CASSLRGSNQPQNF TGTGCCAGCAGCTTAAGGGGGAGCAATCAGCCCCAGAATTTT
TRBJ2-5 TRBD2 NA TRBV5-1 CASSPGLAGAWETQYF TGCGCCAGCAGCCCGGGACTAGCGGGGGCTTGGGAGACCCAGTACTTC
TRBJ2-2 NA NA TRBV10-3 CAISEAGANTGELFF TGTGCCATCAGTGAGGCAGGGGCGAACACCGGGGAGCTGTTTTTT
TRBJ1-2 NA NA TRBV28 CASSLPGHNYGYTF TGTGCCAGCAGCCTACCGGGACATAACTATGGCTACACCTTC
TRBJ2-7 TRBD1 NA TRBV6-8 CASSYLGQGARWGLYEQYF TGTGCCAGCAGTTACCTGGGACAGGGGGCGCGTTGGGGACTATACGAGCAGTACTTC
TRBJ2-7 TRBD1 NA TRBV6-5 CASMGTGEYEQYF TGTGCCAGCATGGGGACAGGGGAGTACGAGCAGTACTTC
TRBJ2-1 NA NA TRBV6-1 CASNSRDGLYNEQFF TGTGCCAGCAACAGCCGGGACGGACTATACAATGAGCAGTTCTTC
TRBJ1-2 NA NA TRBV4-1 CASSQEIEGDYTF TGCGCCAGCAGCCAAGAAATTGAGGGAGACTACACCTTC
TRBJ2-7 TRBD1 few TRBV6-5 CASSRTGGYYEQYF TGTGCCAGCAGCCGGACAGGGGGCTACTACGAGCAGTACTTC
TRBJ2-2 TRBD1 NA TRBV5-1 CASSGQGGGGELFF TGCGCCAGCAGCGGACAGGGGGGAGGCGGGGAGCTGTTTTTT
TRBJ1-1 TRBD1 few TRBV19 CATTGTADSSTEAFF TGTGCCACCACTGGGACAGCCGATTCGAGCACTGAAGCTTTCTTT
TRBJ2-3 NA few TRBV28 CASSFAQTDTQYF TGTGCCAGCAGTTTTGCTCAGACAGATACGCAGTATTTT
TRBJ2-1 NA NA TRBV2 CASSEQRSYNEQFF TGTGCCAGCAGTGAACAACGGTCCTACAATGAGCAGTTCTTC
TRBJ2-3 NA NA TRBV19 CASSIFGDTQYF TGTGCCAGTAGTATATTCGGAGATACGCAGTATTTT
TRBJ1-2 NA NA TRBV18 CASSPEGLYGYTF TGTGCCAGCTCCCCGGAAGGACTCTATGGCTACACCTTC
TRBJ2-7 NA NA TRBV7-8 CASSLVFRGSYEQYF TGTGCCAGCAGCTTAGTTTTTCGGGGTTCCTACGAGCAGTACTTC
TRBJ2-5 TRBD1 NA TRBV9 CASSGQGWETQYF TGTGCCAGCAGCGGACAGGGTTGGGAGACCCAGTACTTC
TRBJ1-1 TRBD1 NA TRBV5-1 CASRTGFSDTEAFF TGCGCCAGCAGGACAGGGTTTTCGGACACTGAAGCTTTCTTT
TRBJ1-1 TRBD1 NA TRBV9 CASSFTGGITEAFF TGTGCCAGCAGCTTCACAGGGGGGATCACTGAAGCTTTCTTT
TRBJ1-2 NA NA TRBV6-1 CASSEYTGSNYGYTF TGTGCCAGCAGTGAGTATACAGGGTCGAACTATGGCTACACCTTC
TRBJ2-6 NA NA TRBV6-5 CASKGGTGANVLTF TGTGCCAGCAAGGGCGGGACTGGGGCCAACGTCCTGACTTTC
TRBJ2-5 TRBD1 NA TRBV9 CASSPRTGTKTQYF TGTGCCAGCAGCCCCAGGACAGGGACGAAGACCCAGTACTTC
TRBJ1-3 NA NA TRBV9 CASTSGVGNTIYF TGTGCCAGCACCAGCGGGGTCGGAAACACCATATATTTT
TRBJ1-5 TRBD1 NA TRBV28 CASSLIGQGGNQPQHF TGTGCCAGCAGTTTGATTGGACAGGGTGGCAATCAGCCCCAGCATTTT
TRBJ1-4 TRBD1 NA TRBV7-2 CASSPGQANEKLFF TGTGCCAGCAGCCCTGGACAGGCCAATGAAAAACTGTTTTTT
TRBJ1-4 NA NA TRBV30 CAWSVGQAGEKLFF TGTGCCTGGAGTGTGGGGCAGGCCGGGGAAAAACTGTTTTTT
TRBJ2-1 NA NA TRBV7-9 CASSPRTGTTYNEQFF TGTGCCAGCAGCCCCAGGACGGGAACCACCTACAATGAGCAGTTCTTC
TRBJ1-1 TRBD1 NA TRBV11-2 CASSLNSPGTGANTEAFF TGTGCCAGCAGCTTAAACAGTCCCGGGACAGGGGCGAACACTGAAGCTTTCTTT
TRBJ2-1 TRBD2 NA TRBV7-2 CASTIYSGGAYEQFF TGTGCCAGCACTATATATAGCGGGGGGGCTTATGAGCAGTTCTTC
TRBJ2-7 TRBD1 NA TRBV7-9 CASSQAGQGYEQYF TGTGCCAGCAGCCAAGCGGGACAGGGTTACGAGCAGTACTTC
TRBJ2-7 NA NA TRBV19 CASSAREGIEQYF TGTGCCAGTAGTGCCCGGGAAGGCATCGAGCAGTACTTC
TRBJ1-6 NA once TRBV6-1 CASGTGTVSPLHF TGTGCCAGCGGTACAGGGACGGTTTCACCCCTCCACTTT
TRBJ1-1 NA NA TRBV4-2 CASSQGYAAEAFF TGTGCCAGCAGCCAAGGATATGCAGCTGAAGCTTTCTTT
TRBJ1-5 TRBD1 once TRBV30 CAWSPGQGRQPQHF TGTGCCTGGAGTCCCGGACAGGGACGACAGCCCCAGCATTTT
TRBJ1-1 NA once TRBV7-9 CASSSGADNTEAFF TGTGCCAGCAGTTCAGGGGCCGATAACACTGAAGCTTTCTTT
TRBJ2-5 TRBD2 NA TRBV27 CASSRNPASGLQETQYF TGTGCCAGCAGCAGGAACCCTGCTAGCGGCCTCCAAGAGACCCAGTACTTC
TRBJ2-3 NA NA TRBV29-1 CSTPGSGGGTDTQYF TGCAGCACCCCTGGTAGCGGAGGGGGCACAGATACGCAGTATTTT
TRBJ2-3 NA NA TRBV20-1 CSAPADTQYF TGCAGTGCTCCCGCAGATACGCAGTATTTT
TRBJ1-1 NA NA TRBV7-9 CASTSPPGTEAFF TGTGCCAGCACCAGCCCTCCAGGGACTGAAGCTTTCTTT
TRBJ1-2 TRBD1 NA TRBV30 CAWSTGTVYGYTF TGTGCCTGGAGTACCGGGACAGTCTATGGCTACACCTTC
TRBJ2-5 NA NA TRBV4-1 CASSQDPDSQETQYF TGCGCCAGCAGCCAAGACCCGGACAGCCAAGAGACCCAGTACTTC
TRBJ1-5 NA NA TRBV7-2 CASSLGGYNQPQHF TGTGCCAGCAGCCTCGGAGGGTACAATCAGCCCCAGCATTTT
TRBJ1-4 TRBD1 NA TRBV6-5 CASSYRAGGTNEKLFF TGTGCCAGCAGTTACCGAGCAGGGGGCACTAATGAAAAACTGTTTTTT
TRBJ1-2 TRBD1 NA TRBV19 CASSILPGQGGGYTF TGTGCCAGTAGTATCCTTCCGGGACAGGGAGGGGGCTACACCTTC
TRBJ1-1 NA NA TRBV4-2 CASSQAGRAEAFF TGTGCCAGCAGCCAAGCAGGGAGGGCTGAAGCTTTCTTT
TRBJ1-5 TRBD1 NA TRBV27 CASSLPDRQGARHQPQHF TGTGCCAGCAGTTTACCCGATCGACAGGGGGCCAGACATCAGCCCCAGCATTTT
TRBJ2-1 NA NA TRBV11-1 CASSLGTVQNEQFF TGTGCCAGCAGCTTAGGGACAGTCCAGAATGAGCAGTTCTTC
TRBJ1-2 NA NA TRBV9 CASSVGGFGITNYGYTF TGTGCCAGCAGCGTGGGGGGATTCGGGATAACCAACTATGGCTACACCTTC
TRBJ1-1 TRBD1 NA TRBV19 CASSIDPGGSTEAFF TGTGCCAGTAGTATAGACCCAGGGGGAAGCACTGAAGCTTTCTTT
TRBJ2-2 TRBD2 few TRBV9 CASSVRIRGEGPNTGELFF TGTGCCAGCAGCGTCCGAATCCGGGGGGAAGGGCCGAACACCGGGGAGCTGTTTTTT